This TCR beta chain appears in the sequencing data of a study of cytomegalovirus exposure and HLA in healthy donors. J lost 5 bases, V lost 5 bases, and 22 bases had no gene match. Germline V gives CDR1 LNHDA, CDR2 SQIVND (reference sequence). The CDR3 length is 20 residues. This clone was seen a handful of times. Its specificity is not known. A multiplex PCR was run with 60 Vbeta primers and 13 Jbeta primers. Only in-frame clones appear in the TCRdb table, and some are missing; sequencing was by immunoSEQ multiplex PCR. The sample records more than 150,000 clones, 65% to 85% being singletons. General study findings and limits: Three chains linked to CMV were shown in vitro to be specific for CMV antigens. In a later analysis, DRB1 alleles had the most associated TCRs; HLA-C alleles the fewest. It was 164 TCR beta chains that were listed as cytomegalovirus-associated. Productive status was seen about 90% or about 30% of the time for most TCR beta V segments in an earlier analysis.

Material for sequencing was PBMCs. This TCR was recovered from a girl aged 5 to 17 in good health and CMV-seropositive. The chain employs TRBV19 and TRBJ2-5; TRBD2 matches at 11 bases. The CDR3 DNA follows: TGTGCCAGTAGTGCCTTACTAGCGGGAGTCAGTATTTCAAGGAGGGAGACCCAGTACTTC. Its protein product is CASSALLAGVSISRRETQYF.